This T cell receptor beta chain was identified during a study of cytomegalovirus exposure and HLA in healthy donors. Trimming at V came to 5 bases and at J to 4 bases, leaving 4 bases not matched to a gene. This CDR3 has 14 residues. The germline CDR1 and CDR2 sequences are MNHEY and SVGAGI. The PCR employed 60 Vbeta primers together with 13 Jbeta primers. The table came from immunoSEQ multiplex PCR; TCRdb's copy has only in-frame clones and leaves some out. The clone table shows 60,000 or so clones, with the ten largest holding approximately 2.1%. The study, taken as a whole, reports: Only CMV serostatus was available as immune exposure information. Roughly even sequencing depth across donors was the assumption behind the presence/absence analyses. Later work found most CMV-associated TCR beta chains apparently HLA-restricted.

Details on this clone: Its antigen remains unidentified.

J is TRBJ2-3 and V is TRBV6-5, with TRBD2 matching 9 bases. The sequence derives from a woman aged 18-35 years in good health and CMV-seronegative. The sample comprised PBMCs. The CDR3 nucleotides read TGTGCCAGCAGTGGCGGCGGGGGGGCAGATACGCAGTATTTT. This translates into CASSGGGGADTQYF.